Following are 21 T cell receptor beta chains from one sample sequenced in a study of CD8+ T cells in alopecia areata. RNA extraction and reverse transcription yielded cDNA as sequencing template. Some clones are missing from TCRdb's copy, which holds only in-frame ones; the method was immunoSEQ multiplex PCR. In the table there are more than 110,000 clones, 58% of which are singletons. The input for sequencing was CD4+ T cells sorted from blood, taken at week 0. These receptors originate from a human donor with alopecia areata.

This chain joins TRBV6-5 and TRBJ2-2; a possible D gene is TRBD1 (6 bases). Germline-derived CDR1 and CDR2 are MNHEY and SVGAGI. The germline V and J ends were trimmed by 4 bases and 5 bases, with 11 bases remaining between them. This CDR3 is 14 amino acids long. CDR3 sequence reads: CASSSTGLTGELFF. CDR3 in DNA: TGTGCCAGCAGTTCAACAGGGTTGACCGGGGAGCTGTTTTTT.

This clone was seen just once. The rearrangement joins TRBV6-5 to TRBJ2-5, with D unresolved. The germline V and J ends were trimmed by 2 bases and 5 bases, with 3 bases remaining between them. Germline lookup yields CDR1 MNHEY and CDR2 SVGAGI. The CDR3 loop spans 11 amino acids. The chain's CDR3 is CASSYGETQYF. CDR3 nucleotide sequence: TGTGCCAGCAGTTACGGGGAGACCCAGTACTTC.

The chain recombines TRBV30 with TRBJ2-7; D gene unclear. V was cut by 4 bases and J by 2 bases, with 12 bases left in between. The CDR3 is 13 residues long. Per germline, CDR1 GTSNPN and CDR2 SVGIG (reference sequence). Here the CDR3 reads CAWTRDGPYEQYF. The CDR3 nucleotides read TGTGCCTGGACCCGCGACGGCCCCTACGAGCAGTACTTC.

This clone was detected once. The chain links TRBV6-1 to TRBJ2-1; D remains unclear. The V gene's germline CDR1 is MNHNS and CDR2 SASEGT. The CDR3 contains 15 residues. V lost 6 bases and J 0 bases, leaving 12 bases between the germline ends. In DNA form, the CDR3 reads TGTGCCAGCAGAGAGACACTCAGCTCCTACAATGAGCAGTTCTTC. Protein product: CASRETLSSYNEQFF.

This clone was found once. V usage is TRBV6-5 and J usage is TRBJ1-1; perhaps TRBD1 as D (6 bases). The germline V and J ends were trimmed by 7 bases and 5 bases, with 8 bases remaining between them. Germline V gives CDR1 MNHEY, CDR2 SVGAGI. The CDR3 runs to 11 residues. CDR3: CASTQGTEAFF. CDR3 DNA: TGTGCCAGCACACAGGGTACTGAAGCTTTCTTT.

CDR3 in amino acids: CASSFIPPGEQYF. As DNA, the CDR3 is TGTGCCAGCAGCTTCATCCCGCCGGGGGAGCAGTACTTC. The chain employs TRBV2 and TRBJ2-7; maybe TRBD2 (5 bases). The CDR3 is made up of 13 amino acids. Germline CDR1 and CDR2: SNHLY and FYNNEI. V lost 6 bases and J lost 7, with 16 bases in between.

The chain recombines TRBV19 with TRBJ1-5; D not certain. CDR1 and CDR2 from the germline V gene are LNHDA and SQIVND (reference sequence). Trimming shortened V by 5 bases and J by 4 bases, and 9 bases separated the two germline ends. The CDR3 covers 13 residues. The CDR3 DNA reads as TGTGCCAGTAGTTATCGGGAAAATCAGCCCCAGCATTTT. Its protein product is CASSYRENQPQHF. Variable domain in full (rest from reference TRBV19 and TRBJ1-5): DGGITQSPKYLFRKEGQNVTLSCEQNLNHDAMYWYRQDPGQGLRLIYYSQIVNDFQKGDIAEGYSVSREKKESFPLTVTSAQKNPTAFYLCASSYRENQPQHFGDGTRLSIL.

This sequence joins TRBV30 and TRBJ2-3; 8 bases agree with TRBD1. V trimming: 0 bases; J trimming: 4 bases; junction bases outside the gene matches: 9. CDR1 is GTSNPN, CDR2 SVGIG, per germline (reference sequence). The CDR3 is 16 residues long. As DNA, the CDR3 is TGTGCCTGGAGTGTACTAGGACAGGGAACCCCAGATACGCAGTATTTT. Protein: CAWSVLGQGTPDTQYF.

The chain's CDR3 is CSAAGASGNTIYF. In nucleotides, the CDR3 is TGCAGCGCCGCTGGGGCCTCTGGAAACACCATATATTTT. The rearrangement joins TRBV29-1 to TRBJ1-3; D is possibly TRBD1 (5 bases). The V and J ends lost 7 bases and 0 bases respectively, with 10 bases between them. The length of the CDR3 is 13 residues. Germline loops: CDR1 SQVTM, CDR2 ANQGSEA.

The genes are TRBV7-2 and TRBJ2-1; D remains ambiguous. Germline CDR1 and CDR2: SGHTA and FQGNSA. Trimming cost V 5 bases and J 4 bases, with 3 bases left between them. There are 11 residues in the CDR3. CDR3 loop: CASSDYNEQFF. CDR3 bases: TGTGCCAGCAGCGATTACAATGAGCAGTTCTTC. Using reference TRBV7-2 and TRBJ2-1 for the parts outside the CDR3, the full variable domain is GAGVSQSPSNKVTEKGKDVELRCDPISGHTALYWYRQSLGQGLEFLIYFQGNSAPDKSGLPSDRFSAERTGGSVSTLTIQRTQQEDSAVYLCASSDYNEQFFGPGTRLTVL.

With respect to this clone: The same CDR3 arises from other DNA sequences in this sample as well. V and J are TRBV4-1 and TRBJ2-6; TRBD2 is a possible D gene (6 bases). V shed 0 bases and J shed 4 bases, with 10 bases lying between them. CDR1 is MGHRA, CDR2 YSYEKL, per germline. This CDR3 has 16 amino acids. CDR3 residues: CASSQDRGSGANVLTF. CDR3 nucleotide sequence: TGCGCCAGCAGCCAAGATCGGGGGTCCGGGGCCAACGTCCTGACTTTC.

This sequence joins TRBV29-1 and TRBJ1-1; D may be TRBD1 (5 bases). The ends were cut back, 4 bases at V and 4 bases at J, with 13 bases in the middle. Germline loops: CDR1 SQVTM, CDR2 ANQGSEA. The CDR3 has 13 residues. CDR3 protein: CSVGQPLSTEAFF. The CDR3 DNA follows: TGCAGCGTTGGACAGCCTTTGAGCACTGAAGCTTTCTTT.

This clone appeared a few times. This chain joins TRBV29-1 and TRBJ2-3; the D call may be TRBD1 or TRBD2 (5 bases each). The ends were cut back, 4 bases at V and 4 bases at J, with 12 bases in the middle. Germline V CDR1 and CDR2: SQVTM, ANQGSEA. The CDR3 loop spans 13 amino acids. The CDR3 sequence: CSVGGQGADTQYF. CDR3 DNA: TGCAGCGTTGGAGGGCAGGGAGCAGATACGCAGTATTTT.

This clone appeared a few times. The gene calls are TRBV30 and TRBJ1-6; D is undetermined. The V end lost 1 base, the J end lost 9 bases, and 13 bases lay between the germline ends. The CDR3 has 14 amino acids. CDR1 and CDR2 from the germline V gene are GTSNPN and SVGIG (reference sequence). The chain's CDR3 is CAWSEGIFSSPLHF. CDR3 DNA: TGTGCCTGGAGTGAAGGGATCTTCTCTTCACCCCTCCACTTT.

The gene calls are TRBV27 and TRBJ2-6; the D is unclear. Germline V gives CDR1 MNHEY, CDR2 SMNVEV (reference sequence). The CDR3 loop spans 13 amino acids. The V end lost 7 bases, the J end lost 2 bases, and 6 bases lay between the germline ends. The DNA of the CDR3 is TGTGCCAGCAAAAAAACTGGGGCCAACGTCCTGACTTTC. It encodes CASKKTGANVLTF.

The DNA for the CDR3 is TGCAGCGTTGTACGGGGCGGGGGTGCGGGCACTGAAGCTTTCTTT. Its translation: CSVVRGGGAGTEAFF. This chain uses TRBV29-1 with TRBJ1-1, with D possibly TRBD1 on 5 matching bases. V lost 4 bases to trimming and J lost 4 bases, with 19 bases between them. Germline CDR1 SQVTM, CDR2 ANQGSEA. CDR3 length equals 15 residues.

The chain uses TRBV9 and TRBJ2-3, with D hard to call. The CDR3 length is 15 residues. CDR1 is SGDLS and CDR2 is YYNGEE in the germline V gene. Trimming left V 6 bases short and J 3 bases short, with 17 bases between. The CDR3, as DNA: TGTGCCAGCACCCTCTCCCCCCTGGGGACAGATACGCAGTATTTT. Translated: CASTLSPLGTDTQYF.

This chain links TRBV6-5 with TRBJ1-2, with TRBD1 identical over 9 bases. The CDR3 is 15 amino acids. Germline CDR1 MNHEY, CDR2 SVGAGI. J lost 7 bases, V lost 6 bases, and 12 bases had no gene match. CDR3 loop: CASRPGTGNARGYTF. The CDR3 coding sequence is TGTGCCAGCAGGCCCGGGACAGGGAACGCGCGTGGCTACACCTTC.

The chain couples TRBV2 to TRBJ1-1, with D tentatively TRBD1 (6 bases). CDR1 SNHLY and CDR2 FYNNEI come from the germline V gene. The CDR3 is made up of 13 amino acids. The germline V and J ends were trimmed by 6 bases and 4 bases, with 12 bases remaining between them. The CDR3 loop reads CASSLTGPTEAFF. Written as DNA, the CDR3 is TGTGCCAGCAGCCTCACAGGGCCCACTGAAGCTTTCTTT.

This clone has only a few counts. This sequence joins TRBV2 and TRBJ2-7; 9 bases map to TRBD1. Looked up from germline, CDR1 is SNHLY and CDR2 is FYNNEI. This CDR3 has 13 residues. Trimming cost V 10 bases and J 3 bases; bases outside gene matches: 7. In nucleotides, the CDR3 is TGTGCCACCCGTGGGACAGGGTACTACGAGCAGTACTTC. This encodes CATRGTGYYEQYF.

This chain uses TRBV4-2 with TRBJ1-3; no definite D call. The CDR3 runs 16 residues. The V end was cut by 1 base, the J end by 0 bases, with 10 bases between. CDR1 LGHNA and CDR2 YNFKEQ come from the germline V gene. DNA of the CDR3: TGTGCCAGCAGCCAAGTGGGTGGACTCTCTGGAAACACCATATATTTT. Amino acids: CASSQVGGLSGNTIYF.